The 5 T cell receptor beta chains below come from one sample, sequenced in a study of PD-L1 blockade in urothelial cancer. TCRdb keeps only in-frame clones here, not all; method: immunoSEQ multiplex PCR. The repertoire has around 82,000 clones, roughly 84% of them found once; the top ten carry 2% to 2.5%. Time point defined: pretreatment peripheral blood. The material sequenced was PBMCs, taken around atezolizumab (anti-PD-L1) treatment. These receptors came from a man aged 60-69 years with urothelial cancer.

The rearrangement uses TRBV4-1 and TRBJ2-7; 8 nucleotides agree with TRBD1. CDR3 length: 15 amino acids. The V segment lost 1 base and the J segment 4 bases; nucleotides outside the gene matches: 6. The germline CDR1 and CDR2 sequences are MGHRA and YSYEKL. In DNA, the CDR3 is TGCGCCAGCAGCCAAGTTGGACAGGGAAAGTACGAGCAGTACTTC. Its translation is CASSQVGQGKYEQYF.

The J gene is TRBJ1-2, the V gene TRBV6-5; 12 bases line up with TRBD1. The CDR3 runs 14 residues. The V segment lost 7 bases and the J segment 8 bases; nucleotides outside the gene matches: 8. CDR1 MNHEY and CDR2 SVGAGI come from the germline V gene. The CDR3 nucleotides read TGTGCCAGCACCGGGACAGGGGGCGCTCAGGGCTACACCTTC. Translation gives CASTGTGGAQGYTF.

This clone was found once. The rearrangement joins TRBV29-1 to TRBJ2-6, with TRBD2 matching over 9 bases. The CDR3 consists of 15 residues. The V segment lost 6 bases and the J segment 0 bases; nucleotides outside the gene matches: 3. The germline V gene encodes CDR1 SQVTM and CDR2 ANQGSEA. CDR3 in DNA: TGCAGCGTCAATAGCGGGAGCTCTGGGGCCAACGTCCTGACTTTC. Residues: CSVNSGSSGANVLTF.

V is TRBV5-1 and J is TRBJ1-5, with D uncertain. The V and J ends lost 0 bases and 4 bases respectively, with 11 bases between them. Germline CDR1 reads SGHRS; CDR2 reads YFSETQ. The CDR3 extends over 15 amino acids. The CDR3 sequence: CASSLVGGENQPQHF. Written as DNA, the CDR3 is TGCGCCAGCAGCTTGGTTGGAGGAGAAAATCAGCCCCAGCATTTT.

The chain couples TRBV19 to TRBJ2-2; D ambiguous. V lost 2 bases, J lost 9 bases, and 10 bases lay in between. Germline CDR1 and CDR2: LNHDA and SQIVND (reference sequence). The CDR3 runs to 13 residues. CDR3 DNA sequence: TGTGCCAGTAGTATAAGTGGAGCGAGGGAGCTGTTTTTT. Protein product: CASSISGARELFF.